The 5 T cell receptor beta chains below all came from one sample that was sequenced in a study of CD8 T cells in ankylosing spondylitis. Study outcomes and limitations: There was a TCR beta motif, made of eight highly homologous variants, that appeared characteristic of ankylosing spondylitis blood.

A single record per CDR3 protein comes from TCRdb applying MiXCR to the 5' RACE reads. The sample lists some 840,000 distinct CDR3 sequences, about 12% occurring once. No antigens are known for them. What was sequenced was blood, either unsorted or a sorted T cell fraction (not recorded which). Source of these receptors: a male donor with ankylosing spondylitis.

The rearrangement uses TRBV6-1 and TRBJ2-7; the D gene is possibly TRBD1 (6 bases). Trimming cost V 7 bases and J 0 bases, with 16 bases left between them. Germline V gives CDR1 MNHNS, CDR2 SASEGT. CDR3 length equals 15 residues. Here the CDR3 reads CASIQGTVVSYEQYF. The CDR3 bases are TGTGCCAGCATACAGGGTACAGTGGTCTCCTACGAGCAGTACTTC.

The sample holds many counts of this clonotype. The V call is TRBV10-3, the J call TRBJ2-7, with D perhaps TRBD2 (5 bases). CDR3 length equals 14 residues. The V end lost 5 bases, the J end lost 3 bases, and 14 bases lay between the germline ends. Germline CDR1 and CDR2: ENHRY and SYGVKD. As DNA, the CDR3 is TGTGCCATCAGTCTCGGACTCGTGGACTACGAGCAGTACTTC. Amino acid sequence: CAISLGLVDYEQYF.

The chain links TRBV20-1 to TRBJ1-1; D remains ambiguous. The CDR3 extends over 11 amino acids. Germline lookup yields CDR1 DFQATT and CDR2 SNEGSKA (reference sequence). The V end lost 4 bases, the J end lost 8 bases, and 11 bases lay between the germline ends. The CDR3 coding sequence is TGCAGTGCTACCCGTCTAGGAGAAGCTTTCTTT. It is translated as CSATRLGEAFF.

This clonotype was counted at least ten times. This rearrangement joins TRBV20-1 to TRBJ2-1; 13 bases are a match to TRBD2. The V gene end was trimmed by 3 bases and the J gene end by 8 bases; junction bases not matched to a gene: 4. The CDR3 is made up of 14 amino acids. Germline values: CDR1 DFQATT, CDR2 SNEGSKA (reference sequence). CDR3 residues: CSARAGLAGYEQFF. As DNA, the CDR3 is TGCAGTGCTAGGGCGGGACTAGCGGGATATGAGCAGTTCTTC.

This clonotype was observed many times. The CDR3 loop reads CASSPVPQGRNTEAFF. The CDR3 DNA follows: TGCGCCAGCAGCCCGGTCCCACAGGGCAGGAACACTGAAGCTTTCTTT. This chain joins TRBV5-1 and TRBJ1-1; D is perhaps TRBD1 (6 bases). CDR1 and CDR2 from the germline V gene are SGHRS and YFSETQ. V shed 4 bases and J shed 1 base, with 17 bases lying between them. The CDR3 has 16 residues. Looking up the rest from reference TRBV5-1 and TRBJ1-1 gives the full variable domain: KAGVTQTPRYLIKTRGQQVTLSCSPISGHRSVSWYQQTPGQGLQFLFEYFSETQRNKGNFPGRFSGRQFSNSRSEMNVSTLELGDSALYLCASSPVPQGRNTEAFFGQGTRLTVV.